This T cell receptor (beta chain) originates from a study of shared clonotypes between healthy human individuals. Terminally differentiated effector memory CD45RA+ cells were left out of the naive CD8 fraction, which was CD45RO-negative and positively selected for CCR7. Whole-study results and caveats: Researchers sampled only blood; tissue repertoires likely differ.

To note about this clone: The antigen remains unidentified.

Under the authors' procedure: In the immunoSEQ data, sequences were junction-only and lacked quality scores, so filtering differed. Libraries were prepared by immunoSEQ multiplex PCR; TCRdb keeps only in-frame clonotypes and omits some of them. The D gene and trimming were derived from the DNA, and the V and J assignments and clone size from that table. Of some 2,100,000 clones in the sample, approximately 94% were seen once. The TCR was taken from a young man in good health. Some clones in this sample may be carry-over from other donors' samples. The sample was naive CD8+ T cells from PBMCs.

This chain's CDR3 is CASSELGTVSYNEQFF. DNA for the CDR3: TGTGCCAGCAGTGAACTAGGGACAGTCTCCTACAATGAGCAGTTCTTC. This chain connects TRBV6-1 to TRBJ2-1, with 7 bases that match TRBD1. The CDR3 totals 16 residues. The junction had 4 bases not matched to a gene; V was cut back by 2 bases and J by 0 bases. Germline-derived CDR1 and CDR2 are MNHNS and SASEGT.